This entry lists 2 T cell receptor beta chains sequenced from one sample in a study of identical twins. TCRdb itself ran the 5' RACE reads through MiXCR, one entry per CDR3 protein. The sample lists some 710,000 distinct CDR3 sequences, roughly 6% seen once, with about 2% in the top ten. The specimen was naive T cells sorted from blood. These receptors originate from a man in his late teens or twenties in good health.

This clonotype was counted many times. The rearrangement joins TRBV7-9 to TRBJ2-1, with 13 positions matching TRBD2. This CDR3 region has 15 residues. From germline, CDR1 is SEHNR and CDR2 FQNEAQ (reference sequence). The ends lost 5 bases at V and 9 bases at J; junction bases unmatched: 7. This CDR3 is CASSVTSGRAGEQFF. CDR3 in DNA: TGTGCCAGCAGCGTAACTAGCGGGAGGGCCGGTGAGCAGTTCTTC.

J is TRBJ1-1 and V is TRBV7-9; D may be TRBD1 (6 bases). This CDR3 has 14 amino acids. V lost 2 bases and J 5 bases, leaving 12 bases between the germline ends. The germline V gene has CDR1 SEHNR and CDR2 FQNEAQ (reference sequence). As DNA, the CDR3 is TGTGCCAGCAGCTTACTACAGGGATCTACTGAAGCTTTCTTT. It is translated as CASSLLQGSTEAFF.